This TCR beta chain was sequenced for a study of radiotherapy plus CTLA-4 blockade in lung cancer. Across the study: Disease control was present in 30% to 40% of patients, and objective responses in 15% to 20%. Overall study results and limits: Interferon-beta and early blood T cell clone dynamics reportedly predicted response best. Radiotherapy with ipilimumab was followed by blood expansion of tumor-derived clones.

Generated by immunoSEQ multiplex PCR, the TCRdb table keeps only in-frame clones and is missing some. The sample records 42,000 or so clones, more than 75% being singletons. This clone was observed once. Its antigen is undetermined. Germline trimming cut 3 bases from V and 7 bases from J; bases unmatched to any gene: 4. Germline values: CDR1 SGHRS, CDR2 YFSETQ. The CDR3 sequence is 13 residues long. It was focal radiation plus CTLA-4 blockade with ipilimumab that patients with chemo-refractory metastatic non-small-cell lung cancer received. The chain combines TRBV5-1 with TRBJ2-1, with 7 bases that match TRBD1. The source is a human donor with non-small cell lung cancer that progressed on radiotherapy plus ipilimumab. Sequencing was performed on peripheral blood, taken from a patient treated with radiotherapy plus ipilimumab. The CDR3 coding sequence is TGCGCCAGCAGCTCAACAGGGGAGAATGAGCAGTTCTTC. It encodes CASSSTGENEQFF.